This T cell receptor (beta chain) was captured in a study of shared clonotypes between healthy human individuals (dated by TCRdb to about 2020). About the investigation overall: The cohort comprised a couple of women and a few men aged 18 to 49 years. For each donor, CD4 naive and CD4 memory were each given three plates, CD8 naive was given two plates, and CD8 memory was given one plate. The study deeply sequenced blood TCR repertoires of several healthy adults to estimate repertoire size and the extent of clonotype sharing between individuals. Different laboratories and diverse techniques were used to prepare libraries and sequence TCR repertoires, to increase sequencing depth and limit assay-specific biases. Per donor, leukapheresis produced somewhere between about 0.9 and 9 billion PBMCs.

CDR1 is given as LNHDA and CDR2 as SQIVND, both from the germline V gene (reference sequence). The junction shows trimming of 7 bases on V and 7 bases on J, plus 31 bases between the germline ends. From cysteine to phenylalanine, the CDR3 is 18 amino acids long. Only the CDR3 DNA stays, 54 bases, in frame from base 1. The donors were healthy, HIV-negative adults who had no recently reported acute infections or vaccinations. Every donor was a Caucasian adult residing in Nashville, Tennessee, USA. CD4+ T cells were enriched by magnetic negative selection; naive cells were then positively selected on CD45RA, and the negative fraction formed the memory subset. After blood collection by leukapheresis, PBMCs were isolated using Ficoll-Histopaque density gradient centrifugation and then cryopreserved in the vapor phase of liquid nitrogen. Analytical flow cytometry was used to check the purity and quantity of each magnetically sorted T cell population. Each sorted fraction had its genomic DNA isolated and then quantified by UV absorbance on a Nanodrop 2000c.

About this clone: Its antigen remains unidentified. Qualities for individual bases were not recorded, and no much larger clone is one base off.

TCR CDR3 regions were amplified from genomic DNA by multiplex PCR using the deep immunoSEQ assay. Genomic DNA extracted from each cell subset was distributed evenly over all wells of several immunoSEQ 96-well plates, and each plate served as one replicate. Each replicate PCR for sorted subsets received about 0.2 ug genomic DNA, equal to about 30,000 T cell genomes. The purified libraries were quantified using a Qubit 3.0 fluorometer, sized with a Bioanalyzer 2100, and then quantified again using the KAPA Library Quantification kit. Every immunoSEQ 96-well plate was sequenced on a separate single-read 150-cycle Illumina NextSeq 550 flow cell. For the original study's pipeline: Because the immunoSEQ output included only junctional sequences and no quality scores, the filtering could not be the same as the filtering used for full-length reads. To assign V/J genes and CDR3, sequences were annotated using PyIR, a Python wrapper for IgBLAST v1.9, with IMGT germline references. Reads were filtered out if the reads had weak V/J assignments (E-value above 1e-6), no CDR3, stop codons, out-of-frame junctions, or ambiguous translated residues. A V3J clonotype was defined by an identical inferred V gene, J gene, and CDR3 amino acid sequence. The percentage overlap between two repertoires was calculated by dividing the number of shared unique clonotypes by the size of the smaller repertoire. Repertoire richness was assessed with RTK rarefaction, the Chao1 estimator, and Recon v2.1 estimates of unobserved clonotypes. Generation probabilities for all TCRbeta clonotypes obtained by the gDNA method from a handful of donors were computed using OLGA. This immuneACCESS table, as held by TCRdb, lists in-frame sequences with V and J called but not all clones. Of the missing ones, under half trace to an unresolved V gene in checked studies; the others have no known cause. That table gives V, J and clone size, and the DNA gave D and trimming. The sample includes about 700,000 clones, with roughly 70% observed a single time. Under 2% of the sample comes from the top ten.

Results the study describes overall, beyond this receptor: Only blood was sampled, and tissue TCR repertoires likely differ from those in blood. The genetic and exposure-history diversity represented was limited by the small number of donors. Estimated clonotype richness was generally larger for naive than for memory subsets. Even with the large sequencing depth, rarefaction of the sorted-subset datasets indicated that sequencing was incomplete. Pairwise subsampling led to the expectation that sequencing depth would affect the degree of clonotype sharing among donors. Sharing across a few donors was observed for roughly 5.4% of naive CD4, less than 4% of naive CD8, 2.3% of memory CD4, and roughly 0.4% of memory CD8 clonotypes. Compared with non-shared clonotypes, clonotypes shared by all four sorted-subset donors had higher generation probabilities.

The TCR sequence derives from a woman in her twenties or thirties in good health. The sequenced sample consisted of memory CD4+ T cells sorted from blood. The sample's cell subset or site label, decoded: CD45RA-negative fraction. The chain joins TRBV19 to TRBJ1-2, with TRBD1 as a weak D call on 5 bases. In nucleotide form, the sequence is TGTGCCAGTAAAGGGTTGGGCTCAGGCCAGGGCATAACGTCTGGCTACACCTTC. It translates to CASKGLGSGQGITSGYTF.